This T cell receptor beta chain stems from a study of OX40 agonist ivuxolimab in advanced cancers. Looking at the study overall: The treatment was a fully human IgG2 OX40 agonist, ivuxolimab. Broader study findings: Partly responding patients at 0.1-3.0 mg/kg showed some of the smallest clonal expansion.

Patients were excluded for autoimmune disease history or systemic immunosuppression. Blood samples were obtained at baseline, cycle 4 day 1, and cycle 7 day 1. This CDR3 contains 12 residues. The ends were cut back, 4 bases at V and 2 bases at J, with 7 bases in the middle. Germline-derived CDR1 and CDR2 are SGDLS and YYNGEE. The assay was immunoSEQ multiplex PCR, and TCRdb's table has in-frame clones only and misses some. This table has approximately 54,000 clones, more than 85% appearing once. Concerning this clone itself: As yet, its antigen is unknown.

This specimen consisted of CD4+ or CD8+ T cells sorted from blood, obtained in a trial of the OX40 agonist ivuxolimab. The sequence was collected from an adult with an advanced solid tumor such as melanoma, head and neck, liver or kidney cancer. This chain connects TRBV9 to TRBJ2-7, with D perhaps TRBD2 (6 bases). As DNA, the CDR3 is TGTGCCAGCAGCCCTAGCGCCTACGAGCAGTACTTC. This encodes CASSPSAYEQYF.